This TCR beta chain was captured in a study of T cell responses to AZD1222 COVID-19 vaccine. Findings and caveats of the study: Following two doses of AZD1222, Spike-specific TCR breadth and depth rose. Donors were chiefly white British, with a greater number of females, and clonal diversity was perhaps underestimated. Sampling that yielded the repertoires occurred only after the peak T cell response. Just a handful of AZD1222 recipients were seropositive at baseline.

Sequencing was performed with immunoSEQ multiplex PCR; in TCRdb, only in-frame clones are kept and a portion is missing. Among some 110,000 clones listed, approximately 90% were seen once. The V end was cut by 6 bases, the J end by 2 bases, with 7 bases between. The CDR3 spans 12 residues. Turning to this clone: Its target is not known.

The TCR originated in an adult in good health. This specimen consisted of peripheral blood, obtained on day 0 of AZD1222 vaccination. V gene TRBV12-3 or TRBV12-4 combines with J gene TRBJ1-2; D gene unclear. The CDR3 bases are TGTGCCAGCAGCCCATCGAACTATGGCTACACCTTC. Protein sequence: CASSPSNYGYTF.